These 6 T cell receptor beta chains were sequenced from one sample in a study of somatic mutations in cytotoxic T cells in rheumatoid arthritis. Here immunoSEQ multiplex PCR was the method, and the copy in TCRdb shows in-frame clones only, minus some. The sample lists over 8,500 clones, approximately 84% occurring once. Sequencing was done on a sample of CD8+ T cells sorted from blood. These receptors were obtained from a woman in her fifties or sixties with rheumatoid arthritis.

This rearrangement joins TRBV7-2 to TRBJ2-7; D is uncertain. The CDR3 spans 11 residues. The germline CDR1 and CDR2 sequences are SGHTA and FQGNSA. V lost 7 bases and J 5 bases, leaving 9 bases between the germline ends. DNA for the CDR3: TGTGCCAGCATCTATTTCCACGAGCAGTACTTC. This gives the protein CASIYFHEQYF.

This rearrangement joins TRBV27 to TRBJ2-1; TRBD2 matches at 12 bases. Germline V CDR1 and CDR2: MNHEY, SMNVEV (reference sequence). V lost 5 bases to trimming and J lost 0 bases; unmatched junction nucleotides: 5. The CDR3 consists of 17 residues. The CDR3 nucleotides read TGTGCCAGCAGTCTAGGGACTAGCGGGCCCTCCTACAATGAGCAGTTCTTC. Protein sequence: CASSLGTSGPSYNEQFF.

This sequence joins TRBV28 and TRBJ2-7, with 14 positions matching TRBD2. CDR1 is MDHEN and CDR2 is SYDVKM in the germline V gene. Germline trimming cut 5 bases from V and 5 bases from J; bases unmatched to any gene: 11. The CDR3 sequence is 17 residues long. The CDR3 region has the DNA TGTGCCAGCAGTGCCGGGACTAGCGGGAGTTCGATCCACGAGCAGTACTTC. Translated: CASSAGTSGSSIHEQYF.

The J gene is TRBJ1-5, the V gene TRBV7-6, with TRBD1 matching over 8 bases. Germline V CDR1 and CDR2: SGHVS, FNYEAQ. V lost 5 bases and J lost 1; bases outside the gene matches: 1. The CDR3 consists of 14 residues. The CDR3 region is CASSHRGSNQPQHF. The DNA of the CDR3 is TGTGCCAGCAGCCACAGGGGGAGCAATCAGCCCCAGCATTTT.

This clone was observed a few times. CDR3 protein: CASSPDASRYNEQFF. The CDR3 bases are TGTGCCAGTAGTCCGGACGCTAGCCGCTACAATGAGCAGTTCTTC. The J gene is TRBJ2-1, the V gene TRBV19; a weak D match, TRBD2 (5 bases). V was shortened by 5 bases and J by 3 bases, with 14 bases between the two germline ends. Per germline, CDR1 LNHDA and CDR2 SQIVND (reference sequence). The CDR3 runs 15 residues.

This chain connects TRBV6-5 to TRBJ2-3, with D tentatively TRBD1 (6 bases). This CDR3 comprises 15 residues. Trimming took off 6 bases at V and 0 bases at J, with 13 bases between the two ends. The germline gives CDR1 MNHEY, CDR2 SVGAGI. The CDR3 DNA is TGTGCCAGCAGATTGACAGGAACTAGCACAGATACGCAGTATTTT. As protein: CASRLTGTSTDTQYF.